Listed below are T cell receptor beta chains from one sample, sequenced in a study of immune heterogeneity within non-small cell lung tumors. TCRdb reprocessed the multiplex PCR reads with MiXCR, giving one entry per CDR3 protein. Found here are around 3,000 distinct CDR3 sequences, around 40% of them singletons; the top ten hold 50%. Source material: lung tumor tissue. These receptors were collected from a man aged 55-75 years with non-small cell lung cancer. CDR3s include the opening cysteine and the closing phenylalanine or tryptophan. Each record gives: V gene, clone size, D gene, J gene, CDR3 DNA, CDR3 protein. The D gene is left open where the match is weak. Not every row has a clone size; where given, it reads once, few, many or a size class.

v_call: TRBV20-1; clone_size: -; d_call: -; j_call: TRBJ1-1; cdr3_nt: TGCAGTGCTAAGGACCACGCTTTCTTT; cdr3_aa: CSAKDHAFF
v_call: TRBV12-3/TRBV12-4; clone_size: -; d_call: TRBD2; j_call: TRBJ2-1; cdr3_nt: TGTGCCAGTAGCCCTACTAGCGGGAGGGCCAATGAGCAGCTCTTC; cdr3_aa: CASSPTSGRANEQLF
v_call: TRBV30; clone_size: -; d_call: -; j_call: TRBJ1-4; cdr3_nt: TGTGCCTGGAGTGGCGGGAGCATGGAGGAAAAACTGTTTTTT; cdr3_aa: CAWSGGSMEEKLFF
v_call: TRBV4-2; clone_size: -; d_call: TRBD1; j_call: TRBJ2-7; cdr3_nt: TGTGCCAGCAGCCTGTCGGACAGGGGTGGTTCCTACGAGCAGTACTTC; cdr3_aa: CASSLSDRGGSYEQYF
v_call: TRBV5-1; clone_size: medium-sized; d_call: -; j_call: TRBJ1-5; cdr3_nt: TGCGCCAGCAGCTTTGATGGGGTTCAGCCCCAGCATTTT; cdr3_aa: CASSFDGVQPQHF
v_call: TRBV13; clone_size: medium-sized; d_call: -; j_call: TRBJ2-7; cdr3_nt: TGTGCCAGCAGCTTAAGGGGGGCAAATACCTACGAGCAGTACTTC; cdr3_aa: CASSLRGANTYEQYF
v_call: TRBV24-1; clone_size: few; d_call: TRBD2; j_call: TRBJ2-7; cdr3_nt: TGTGCCACCAGTGACACTAGCGGGAGTTCCTACGAGCAGTACTTC; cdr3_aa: CATSDTSGSSYEQYF
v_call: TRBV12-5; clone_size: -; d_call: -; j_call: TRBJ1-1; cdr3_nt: TGTGCTAGTAGGTCCCAGAACACTGAAGCTTTCTTT; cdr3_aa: CASRSQNTEAFF
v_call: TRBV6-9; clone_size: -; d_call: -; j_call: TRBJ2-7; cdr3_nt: TGTGCCAGCAGTTCAATACATAGGAGGTACGAGCAGTACTTC; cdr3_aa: CASSSIHRRYEQYF
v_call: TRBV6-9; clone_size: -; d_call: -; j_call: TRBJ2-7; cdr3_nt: TGTGCCAGCAGTTACGCGGGAGAGCAGTACTTC; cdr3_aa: CASSYAGEQYF
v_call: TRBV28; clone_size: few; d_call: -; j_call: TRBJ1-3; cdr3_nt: TGTGCCAGCAGTTTTCTTGGGGTTTCCTCTGGAAACACCATATATTTT; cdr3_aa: CASSFLGVSSGNTIYF
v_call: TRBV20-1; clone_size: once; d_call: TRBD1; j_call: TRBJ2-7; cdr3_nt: TGCAGTGCTAGAGGGACAGGCGACTCCTACGAGCAGTACTTC; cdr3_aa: CSARGTGDSYEQYF
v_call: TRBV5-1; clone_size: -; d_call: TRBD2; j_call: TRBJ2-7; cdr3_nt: TGCGCCAGCAGCTTTAGCGGGGACTCCTACGAGCAGTACTTC; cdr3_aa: CASSFSGDSYEQYF
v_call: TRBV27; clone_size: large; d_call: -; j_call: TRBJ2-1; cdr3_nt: TGTGCCAGCAGTATCCTTTCCAGGGGTGCTGAGCAGTTCTTC; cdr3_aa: CASSILSRGAEQFF
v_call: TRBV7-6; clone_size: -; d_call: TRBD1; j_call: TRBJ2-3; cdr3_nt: TGTGCCAGCAGCTTGGAGAGACCGGGACAGGGGCTGCCAGATACGCAGTATTTT; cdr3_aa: CASSLERPGQGLPDTQYF
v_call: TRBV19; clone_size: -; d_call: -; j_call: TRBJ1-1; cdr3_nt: TGTGCCAGTAGTCCCCCCCTACACACTGAAGCTTTCTTT; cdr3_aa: CASSPPLHTEAFF
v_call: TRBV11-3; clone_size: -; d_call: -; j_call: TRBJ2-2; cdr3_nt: TGTGCCAGCAGCAACATACCGAACACCGGGGAGCTGTTTTTT; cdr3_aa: CASSNIPNTGELFF
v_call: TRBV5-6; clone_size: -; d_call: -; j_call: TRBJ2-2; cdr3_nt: TGTGCCAGCAGCCTCCAGACCGGGGAGCTGTTTTTT; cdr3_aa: CASSLQTGELFF
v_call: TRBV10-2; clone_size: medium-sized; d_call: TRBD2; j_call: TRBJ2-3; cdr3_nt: TGCGCCAGCAGTGACCCCCGACTAGCGGGAGGGCCGTCAACAGATACGCAGTATTTT; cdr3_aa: CASSDPRLAGGPSTDTQYF
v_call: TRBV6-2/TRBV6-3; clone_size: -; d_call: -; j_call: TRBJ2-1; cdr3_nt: TGTGCCAGCACTGGGACCGTCACCTACAATGAGCAGTTCTTC; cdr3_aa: CASTGTVTYNEQFF
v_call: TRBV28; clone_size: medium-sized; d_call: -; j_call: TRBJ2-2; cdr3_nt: TGTGCCAGCAGGGGGGGGGGCATGGTCGCCGGGGAGCTGTTTTTT; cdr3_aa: CASRGGGMVAGELFF
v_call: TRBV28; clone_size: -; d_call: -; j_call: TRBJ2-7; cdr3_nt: TGTGCCAGCAGTCACCGGGAGACTAGAAACTACGAGCAGTACTTC; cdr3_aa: CASSHRETRNYEQYF
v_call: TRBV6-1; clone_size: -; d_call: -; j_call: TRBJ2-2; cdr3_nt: TGTGCCAGCAGGGGGGACGGCGTCGGGACCGGGGAGCTGTTTTTT; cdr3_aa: CASRGDGVGTGELFF
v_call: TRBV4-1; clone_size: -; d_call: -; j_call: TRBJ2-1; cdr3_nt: TGCGCCAGCAGCCAAGTGCGTAGCGGCCCCTACAATGAGCAGTTCTTC; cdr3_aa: CASSQVRSGPYNEQFF
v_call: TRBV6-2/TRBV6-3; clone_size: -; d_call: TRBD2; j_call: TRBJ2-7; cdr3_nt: TGTGCCAGCAGACCTAGCGGGACCACCTACGAGCAGTACTTC; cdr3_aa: CASRPSGTTYEQYF
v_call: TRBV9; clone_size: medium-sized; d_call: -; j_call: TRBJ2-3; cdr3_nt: TGTGCCAGCAGCGTAGCGGGGGAACCAGATACGCAGTATTTT; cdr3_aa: CASSVAGEPDTQYF
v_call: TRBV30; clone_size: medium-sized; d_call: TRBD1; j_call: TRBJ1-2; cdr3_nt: TGTGCCTGGAGCGGAGGACAGGGATCTCTGAACTATGGCTACACCTTC; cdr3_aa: CAWSGGQGSLNYGYTF
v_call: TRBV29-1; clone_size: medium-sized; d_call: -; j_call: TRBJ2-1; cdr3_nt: TGCAGCGTTGATAGGAACAATGAGCAGTTCTTC; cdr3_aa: CSVDRNNEQFF
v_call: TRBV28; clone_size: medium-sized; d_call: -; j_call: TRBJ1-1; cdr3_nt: TGTGCCAGCAGTTACCCTATTTTTACAGGGCGACTCTTAAAAAAGAACACTGAAGCTTTCTTT; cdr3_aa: CASSYPIFTGRLLKKNTEAFF
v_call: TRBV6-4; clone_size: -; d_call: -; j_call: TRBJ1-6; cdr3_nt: TGTGCCAGCAGTGAAGCCCCCGGTTCTAATTCACCCCTCCACTTT; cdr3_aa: CASSEAPGSNSPLHF
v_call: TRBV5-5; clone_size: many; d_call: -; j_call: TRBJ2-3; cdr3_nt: TGTGCCAGCAGCCTGACCACAGATACGCAGTATTTT; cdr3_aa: CASSLTTDTQYF
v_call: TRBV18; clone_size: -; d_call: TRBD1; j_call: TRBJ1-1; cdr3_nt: TGTGCCAGCTCACTACAGGGGCGTAACGCTGAAGCTTTCTTT; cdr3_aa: CASSLQGRNAEAFF
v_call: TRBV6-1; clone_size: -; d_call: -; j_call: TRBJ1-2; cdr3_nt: TGTGCCAGCAGTCCCCTTCGGAGCTATGGCTACACCTTC; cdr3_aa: CASSPLRSYGYTF
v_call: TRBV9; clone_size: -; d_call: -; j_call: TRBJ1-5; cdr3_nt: TGTTCCAGCAGCGGAGGGGATTATCAGCCCCAGCATTTT; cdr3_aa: CSSSGGDYQPQHF
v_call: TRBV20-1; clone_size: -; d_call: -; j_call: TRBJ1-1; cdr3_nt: TGCAGTGGTGACACGAACACTGAAGCTTTCTTC; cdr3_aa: CSGDTNTEAFF
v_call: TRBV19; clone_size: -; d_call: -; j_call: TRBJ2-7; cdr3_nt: TGTGCCAGTAGTACCGGGGACTACGAGCAGTACTTC; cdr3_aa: CASSTGDYEQYF
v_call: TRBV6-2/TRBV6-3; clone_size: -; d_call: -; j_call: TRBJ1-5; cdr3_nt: TGTGCCAGCAGTCCCAACCTTAGCAATCAGCCCCAGCATTTT; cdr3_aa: CASSPNLSNQPQHF
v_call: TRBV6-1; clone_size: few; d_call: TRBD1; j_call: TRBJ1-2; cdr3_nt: TGTGCCAGCAGTTACAGGGGTGGCTACACCTTC; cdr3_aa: CASSYRGGYTF
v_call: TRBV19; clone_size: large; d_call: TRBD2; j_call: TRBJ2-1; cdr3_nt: TGTGCCAGTAGTCCCGATGGTAGCGGGAGTAGGAATGAGCAGTTCTTC; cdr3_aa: CASSPDGSGSRNEQFF
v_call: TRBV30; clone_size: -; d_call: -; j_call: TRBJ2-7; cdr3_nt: TGTGCCTGGGAGCAAAAGGTCCGGAACTACGAGCAGTACTTC; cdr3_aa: CAWEQKVRNYEQYF
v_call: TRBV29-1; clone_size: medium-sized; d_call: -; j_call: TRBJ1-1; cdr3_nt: TGCAGTGTAACGGGGGGGACTGAAGCTTTCTTT; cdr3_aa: CSVTGGTEAFF
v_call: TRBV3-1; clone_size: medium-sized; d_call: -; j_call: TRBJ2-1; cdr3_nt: TGTGCCAGTACTATCGGGGGTAGGCAGTTCTTC; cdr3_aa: CASTIGGRQFF
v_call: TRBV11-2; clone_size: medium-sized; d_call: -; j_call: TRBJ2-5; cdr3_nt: TGTGCCAGCAGCTTAGAGTTCCAGAACAAAGAGACCCAGTACTTC; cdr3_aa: CASSLEFQNKETQYF
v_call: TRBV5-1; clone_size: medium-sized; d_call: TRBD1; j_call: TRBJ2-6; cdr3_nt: TGCGCCAGCAGCCTGGGTTCGGGGACAGGGGTCCTCTCTGGGGCCAACGTCCTGACTTTC; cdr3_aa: CASSLGSGTGVLSGANVLTF
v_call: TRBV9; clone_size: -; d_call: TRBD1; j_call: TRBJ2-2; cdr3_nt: TGTGCCAGCAGCGTAGCAAGGACAGGGGAGAACACCGGGGAGCTGTTTTTT; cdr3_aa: CASSVARTGENTGELFF
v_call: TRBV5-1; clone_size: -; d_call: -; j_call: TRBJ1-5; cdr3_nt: TGCGCCAGCAGCTTGTGGTCTAGCAATCAGCCCCAGCATTTT; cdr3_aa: CASSLWSSNQPQHF
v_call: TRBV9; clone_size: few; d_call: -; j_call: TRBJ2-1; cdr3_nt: TGTGCCAGCAGCGTAGCTCACGGAGGGGGTACCTACAATGAGCAGTTCTTC; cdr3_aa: CASSVAHGGGTYNEQFF
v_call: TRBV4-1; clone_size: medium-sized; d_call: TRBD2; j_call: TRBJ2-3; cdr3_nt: TGCGCCAGCAGCCAAGAGATGGGAGGGTGGGCAGATACGCAGTATTTT; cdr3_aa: CASSQEMGGWADTQYF
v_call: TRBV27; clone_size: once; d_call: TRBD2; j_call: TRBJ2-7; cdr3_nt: TGTGCCAGCAGGCTCTCGAGCGGGAGCCCACACGAGCAGTACTTC; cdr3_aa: CASRLSSGSPHEQYF
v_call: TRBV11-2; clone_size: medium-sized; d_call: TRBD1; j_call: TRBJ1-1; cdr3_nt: TGTGCCAGCAGCTTAGTAGCAGGGGGCACTGAAGCTTTCTTT; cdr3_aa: CASSLVAGGTEAFF
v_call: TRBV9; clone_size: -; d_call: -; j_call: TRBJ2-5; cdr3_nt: TGTGCCAGCAGCCGCGACCCCACGGCGCAGACCCAGTACTTC; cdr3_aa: CASSRDPTAQTQYF
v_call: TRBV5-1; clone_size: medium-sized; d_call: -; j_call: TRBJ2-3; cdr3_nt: TGCGCCAGCAGCTTTGTCGTGGGGGCAGATACGCAGTATTTT; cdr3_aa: CASSFVVGADTQYF
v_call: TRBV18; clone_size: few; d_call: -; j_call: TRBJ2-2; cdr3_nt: TGTGCCCAGCTGGGCGGGGGCAGAACCGGGGAGCTGTTTTTT; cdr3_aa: CAQLGGGRTGELFF
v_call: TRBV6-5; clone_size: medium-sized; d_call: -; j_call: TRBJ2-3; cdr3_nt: TGTGCCAGCAGTTACGCGGGACCTAGCACAGATACGCAGTATTTT; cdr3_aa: CASSYAGPSTDTQYF
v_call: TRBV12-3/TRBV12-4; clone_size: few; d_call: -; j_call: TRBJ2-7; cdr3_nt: TGTGCCAGCAGTTTAGGGAAGGGCGAGCAGTACTTC; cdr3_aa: CASSLGKGEQYF
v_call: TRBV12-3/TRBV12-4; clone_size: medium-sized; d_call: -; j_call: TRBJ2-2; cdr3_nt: TGTGCCAGCAGCCCCAGTTCCACCGGGGAGCTGTTTTTT; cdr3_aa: CASSPSSTGELFF
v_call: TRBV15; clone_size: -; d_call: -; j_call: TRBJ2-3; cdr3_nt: TGTGCCACCAGCAGAGATAGGCCGCATCGGCAGTATTTT; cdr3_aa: CATSRDRPHRQYF
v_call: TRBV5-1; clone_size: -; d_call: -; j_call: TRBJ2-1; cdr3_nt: TGCGCCAGCAGCAGCTCCGGGAGCCTCGGCTCCTACAATGAGCAGTTCTTC; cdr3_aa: CASSSSGSLGSYNEQFF
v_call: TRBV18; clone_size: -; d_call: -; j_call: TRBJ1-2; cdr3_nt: TGTGCCAGCTCATCCGCAGAGCGTGGCTACACCTTC; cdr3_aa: CASSSAERGYTF
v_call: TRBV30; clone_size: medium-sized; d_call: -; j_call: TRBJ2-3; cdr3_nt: TGTGCCTTAAGACCGGCCCCCTTGGCAGATACGCAGTATTTT; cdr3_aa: CALRPAPLADTQYF